The clone carrying this T cell receptor beta chain has a handful of counts. Its antigen is currently unknown. After removal of 3 bases from V and 4 bases from J, the junction contained 7 bases not matched to a gene. The CDR3 has 15 amino acids. Molecular barcoding with unique molecular identifiers was used for the TCRbeta library. TCRdb reprocessed the PCR reads with MiXCR, giving one entry per CDR3 protein. The table records 900,000 or so distinct CDR3 sequences, 16% of them present only once. The sample comes from a study of T-cell reconstitution after alpha-beta-depleted transplantation in children. Study-level points and caveats: At one year after transplant, newly produced T cells mostly accounted for T-cell counts and diversity. Some patients showed high day-60 TCRbeta diversity, which derived from surviving recipient T cells and thymic progenitors. Alpha-beta T cells present about two months after transplant were reported to originate from several hundred expanded graft clones.

The receptor comes from a male patient between 5 and 17 years old who had a stem cell transplant for acute lymphoblastic leukemia, so the T cells may come from the graft donor. This rearrangement joins TRBV12-3 or TRBV12-4 to TRBJ2-5; TRBD2 matches 8 bases. The sample was PBMCs, mostly from graft donor cells, taken 360 days after TCRalphabeta/CD19-depleted stem cell transplant. The CDR3 region has the DNA TGTGCCAGCAGTTTTGGTCGGGAGGGCGTAGAGACCCAGTACTTC. Its translation is CASSFGREGVETQYF.